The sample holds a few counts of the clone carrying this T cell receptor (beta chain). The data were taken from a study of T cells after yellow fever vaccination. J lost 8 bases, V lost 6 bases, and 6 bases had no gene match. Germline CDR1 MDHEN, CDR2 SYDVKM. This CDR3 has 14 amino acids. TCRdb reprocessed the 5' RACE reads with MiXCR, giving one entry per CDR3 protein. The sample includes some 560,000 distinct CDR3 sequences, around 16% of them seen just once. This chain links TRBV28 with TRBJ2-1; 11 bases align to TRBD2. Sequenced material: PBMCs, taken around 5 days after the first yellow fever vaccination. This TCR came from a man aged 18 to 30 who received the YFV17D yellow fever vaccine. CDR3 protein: CASRYSGGADEQFF. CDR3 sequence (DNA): TGTGCCAGCAGATATAGCGGGGGGGCCGATGAGCAGTTCTTC.